Listed below are T cell receptor beta chains from one sample, sequenced in a study of shared clonotypes between healthy human individuals. TCRdb's table, derived via immunoSEQ multiplex PCR, lists solely in-frame clones and lacks some. This table holds about 1,500,000 clones, roughly 96% found once. Sequencing was carried out using naive CD4+ T cells sorted from blood. The receptors stem from a man aged 30-40 years in good health. Each CDR3 is given with its conserved first and last residue. D genes are given only for firm matches. The size of a clone is reported for some rows only, either as once, few or many, or as a class for expanded clones.

>TRBV18|.|TRBJ2-3|.
CASSQHTSYDTQYF
>TRBV5-1|.|TRBJ2-1|.
CASSLVGGGPNEQFF
>TRBV11-2|TRBD2|TRBJ2-3|.
CASSLAGGSADTQYF
>TRBV30|.|TRBJ1-1|.
CAWSAHRSTLEAFF
>TRBV28|.|TRBJ2-7|.
CASTPDSLHEQYF
>TRBV11-2|TRBD1|TRBJ1-4|.
CASSFRDRGYRVFF
>TRBV4-2|.|TRBJ2-1|once
CASSQDGTYNEQFF
>TRBV29-1|TRBD2|TRBJ2-3|.
CSGGRAFTDTQYF
>TRBV5-5|.|TRBJ2-3|.
CASSLGPLLGDTQYF
>TRBV18|.|TRBJ2-1|.
CASSITRDNEQFF
>TRBV15|.|TRBJ2-1|.
CATDASPSSYNEQFF
>TRBV7-9|.|TRBJ1-2|.
CASSPRTLQGYTF
>TRBV5-4|.|TRBJ2-5|.
CASSLVGQETQYF
>TRBV5-1|.|TRBJ2-5|.
CASSREETQYF
>TRBV21-1|.|TRBJ1-1|.
CASSLHGGAFF
>TRBV18|.|TRBJ2-7|.
CASSHDSAYEQYF
>TRBV28|TRBD1|TRBJ1-5|.
CASSVRQGASNQPQHF
>TRBV10-3|TRBD1|TRBJ2-7|.
CAISEYRTGAYEQYF
>TRBV28|.|TRBJ1-2|.
CASNETPQGSYGYTF
>TRBV6-6|.|TRBJ1-1|.
CASRSRGRTEAFF
>TRBV9|TRBD2|TRBJ2-3|.
CASSSVRTSGNTDTQYF
>TRBV15|.|TRBJ2-3|.
CATSREGDTQYF
>TRBV6-6|TRBD2|TRBJ2-1|.
CASSYELRERNEQFF
>TRBV10-3|TRBD2|TRBJ2-1|.
CAIRAIAGEGNEQFF
>TRBV5-1|.|TRBJ1-4|once
CASSLKIGTGNEKLFF
>TRBV11-3|.|TRBJ2-2|.
CASSKTGDRLFF
>TRBV2|.|TRBJ2-3|.
CASSDERVISTDTQYF
>TRBV7-5|.|TRBJ2-7|.
CARTPSPGQGGDEQYF
>TRBV2|.|TRBJ1-3|.
CASGGSQNRGMGF
>TRBV28|.|TRBJ2-3|.
CASSLTGPLDTQYF